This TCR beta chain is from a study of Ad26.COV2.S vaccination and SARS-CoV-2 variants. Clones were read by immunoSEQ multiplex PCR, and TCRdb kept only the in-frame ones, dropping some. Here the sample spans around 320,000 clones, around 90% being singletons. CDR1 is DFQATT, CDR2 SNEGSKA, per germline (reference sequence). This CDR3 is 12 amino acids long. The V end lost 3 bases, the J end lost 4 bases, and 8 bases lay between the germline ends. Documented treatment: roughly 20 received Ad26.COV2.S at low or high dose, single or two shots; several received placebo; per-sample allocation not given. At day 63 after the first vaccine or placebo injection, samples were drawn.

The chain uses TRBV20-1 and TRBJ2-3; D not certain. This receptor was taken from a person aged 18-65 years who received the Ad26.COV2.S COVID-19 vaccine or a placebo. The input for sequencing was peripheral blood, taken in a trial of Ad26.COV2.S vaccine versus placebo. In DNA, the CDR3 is TGCAGTGCTAGTCCAGCGCCAGATACGCAGTATTTT. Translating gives CSASPAPDTQYF.